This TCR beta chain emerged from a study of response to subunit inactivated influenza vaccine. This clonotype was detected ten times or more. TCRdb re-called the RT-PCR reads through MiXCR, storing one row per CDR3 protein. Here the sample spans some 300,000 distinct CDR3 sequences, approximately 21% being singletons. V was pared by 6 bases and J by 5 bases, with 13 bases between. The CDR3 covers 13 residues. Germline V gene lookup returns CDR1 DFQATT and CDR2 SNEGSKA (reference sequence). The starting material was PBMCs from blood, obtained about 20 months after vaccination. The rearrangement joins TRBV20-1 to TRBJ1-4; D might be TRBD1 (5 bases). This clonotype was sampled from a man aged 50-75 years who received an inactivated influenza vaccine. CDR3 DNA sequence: TGCAGTGCCACGACAGCTACCAATGAAAAACTGTTTTTT. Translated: CSATTATNEKLFF.